This TCR beta chain derives from a study of cytomegalovirus exposure and HLA in healthy donors. Study-level results: The study listed approximately 160 cytomegalovirus-associated TCR beta chains. Among TCR beta chains of equal frequency, HLA-associated ones were more clonally expanded in a later analysis.

The germline V gene encodes CDR1 SEHNR and CDR2 FQNEAQ (reference sequence). The CDR3 consists of 13 residues. V shed 4 bases, J shed 3 bases, and the junction held 2 bases outside the gene matches. Worth noting for this clone: Its antigen is currently unknown.

This PCR relied on a set of 60 Vbeta primers and 13 Jbeta primers. TCRdb's table, derived via immunoSEQ multiplex PCR, lists solely in-frame clones and lacks some. The sample yields approximately 160,000 clones, around 68% seen once. This chain joins TRBV7-9 and TRBJ1-2; 7 bases align to TRBD1. The TCR was taken from a man in his fifties or sixties in good health and CMV-seronegative. Input material: PBMCs. CDR3 in amino acids: CASSYGTDYGYTF. Written as DNA, the CDR3 is TGTGCCAGCAGCTACGGGACAGACTATGGCTACACCTTC.